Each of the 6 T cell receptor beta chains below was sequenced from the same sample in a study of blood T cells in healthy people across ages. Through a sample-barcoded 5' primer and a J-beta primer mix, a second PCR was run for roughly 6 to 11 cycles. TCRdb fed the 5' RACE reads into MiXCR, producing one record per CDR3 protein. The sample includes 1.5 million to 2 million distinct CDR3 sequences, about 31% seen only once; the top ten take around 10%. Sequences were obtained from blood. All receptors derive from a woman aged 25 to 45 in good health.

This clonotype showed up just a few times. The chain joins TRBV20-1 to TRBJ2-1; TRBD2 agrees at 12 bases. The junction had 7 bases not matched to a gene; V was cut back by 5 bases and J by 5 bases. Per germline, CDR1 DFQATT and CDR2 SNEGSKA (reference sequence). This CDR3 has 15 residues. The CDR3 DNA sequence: TGCAGTGCTCCAACTAGCGGGAGGTTTAACAATGAGCAGTTCTTC. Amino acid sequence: CSAPTSGRFNNEQFF.

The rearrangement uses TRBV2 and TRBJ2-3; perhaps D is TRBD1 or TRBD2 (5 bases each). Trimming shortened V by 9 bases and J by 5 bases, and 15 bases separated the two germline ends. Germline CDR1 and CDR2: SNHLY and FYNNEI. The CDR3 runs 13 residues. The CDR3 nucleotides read TGTGCCAGGAGAGGGACGGGTGGAGATACGCAGTATTTT. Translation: CARRGTGGDTQYF.

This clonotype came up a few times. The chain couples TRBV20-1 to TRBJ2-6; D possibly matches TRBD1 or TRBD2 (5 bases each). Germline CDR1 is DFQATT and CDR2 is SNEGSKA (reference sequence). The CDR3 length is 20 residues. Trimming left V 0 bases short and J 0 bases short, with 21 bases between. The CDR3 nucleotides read TGCAGTGCTAGAGAGTTAGGGACGGTACGGTCCGCCTCTGGGGCCAACGTCCTGACTTTC. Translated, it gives CSARELGTVRSASGANVLTF.

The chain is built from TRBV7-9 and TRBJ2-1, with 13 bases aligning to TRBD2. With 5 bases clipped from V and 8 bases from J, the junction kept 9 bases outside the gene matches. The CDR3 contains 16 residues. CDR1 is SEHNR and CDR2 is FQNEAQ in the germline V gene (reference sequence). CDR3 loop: CASSPSGLAGVDEQFF. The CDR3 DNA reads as TGTGCCAGCAGCCCCAGTGGACTAGCGGGAGTGGATGAGCAGTTCTTC.

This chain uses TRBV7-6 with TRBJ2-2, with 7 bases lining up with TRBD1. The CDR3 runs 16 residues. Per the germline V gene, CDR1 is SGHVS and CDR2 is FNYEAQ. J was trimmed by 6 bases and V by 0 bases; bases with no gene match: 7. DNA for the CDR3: TGTGCCAGCAGCTTAGCTCGTACAGGGGTATCCGGGGAGCTGTTTTTT. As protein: CASSLARTGVSGELFF.

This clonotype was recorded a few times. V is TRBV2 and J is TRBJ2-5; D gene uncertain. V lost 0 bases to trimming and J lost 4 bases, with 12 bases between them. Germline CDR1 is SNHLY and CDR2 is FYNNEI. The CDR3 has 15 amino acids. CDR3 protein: CASSEARPFPETQYF. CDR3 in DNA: TGTGCCAGCAGTGAAGCGCGGCCGTTTCCAGAGACCCAGTACTTC.